The entry that follows covers one T cell receptor (beta chain) sequence. Its antigen is unknown. A second about 7 to 12 cycle PCR used barcoded and J-beta primers. TCRdb used MiXCR to reprocess the 5' RACE reads, holding one entry per CDR3 protein. Among around 1.7 million distinct CDR3 sequences, 28% were seen once, and the ten largest hold 7.7%. The CDR3 extends over 15 amino acids. V was cut by 3 bases and J by 13 bases, with 25 bases left in between. The V gene's germline CDR1 is DFQATT and CDR2 SNEGSKA (reference sequence). These data are taken from a study of blood T cells in healthy people across ages. The study's findings and limits: The study lacked donor CMV status, which possibly confounded expanded clonotype changes. Long-lived donors carried more naive CD4+ cells and greater diversity than aged donors.

The chain uses TRBV20-1 and TRBJ2-4; D gene uncertain. Sequenced input: blood. This clonotype originated in a woman in her thirties in good health. The CDR3 protein is CSASRTSYSYNEQYF. In DNA, the CDR3 is TGCAGTGCTAGCCGTACTTCGTACTCCTACAATGAGCAGTACTTC.